This T cell receptor (beta chain) was captured by sequencing in a study of cytomegalovirus exposure and HLA in healthy donors. Overall study results and limits: The authors excluded some V segments, including TRBV6-2 and TRBV6-3, as indistinguishable. Prior analysis indicated that the majority of TCR beta V segments exhibited productivity approximately 90% or approximately 30% of the time. A later analysis reportedly found that, within productive TCRs, an Asian-associated ancestry cluster had fewer N-insertions than the mean observed across the approximately 670 donors. Listed as cytomegalovirus-associated were over 150 TCR beta chains.

Germline lookup yields CDR1 MRHNA and CDR2 SNTAGT. CDR3 length: 15 amino acids. The count of this clone is one. Antigen unknown. At one of its ends the junction is not consistent with the germline gene, which may arise from a read error. Amplification used 60 Vbeta primers and 13 Jbeta primers. TCRdb's table, derived via immunoSEQ multiplex PCR, lists solely in-frame clones and lacks some. Altogether about 150,000 clones are present, more than 70% being singletons, with the ten largest covering about 5.6%. The source is a woman aged 35 to 49 in good health and CMV-seropositive. The chain carries TRBV6-4 and TRBJ2-5; TRBD2 matches at 11 bases. The sample was PBMCs. The CDR3 region has the DNA TGTGCCAGCAGCGACACTAGCGGGAGCAACTTTCCCACTAACTTC. Translation gives CASSDTSGSNFPTNF.